The present TCR beta chain was sequenced within a study of T cell responses to AZD1222 COVID-19 vaccine. Study-wide context: Second doses at about 4 or about 12 weeks were pooled. Whole-study findings and limits: Repertoires were collected only later (after the peak T cell response had occurred). Spike-specific TCR breadth and depth were elevated following two AZD1222 doses. Mostly white British, mostly female donors; authors suggested clonal diversity may be underestimated.

Comments on this clone: Its target is unknown.

Profiled with immunoSEQ multiplex PCR; TCRdb holds only in-frame clones, not every one. The repertoire consists of over 100,000 clones, with roughly nine tenths occurring once and the leading ten covering approximately 7.9%. This CDR3 comprises 14 residues. From germline, CDR1 is SGHKS and CDR2 YYEKEE (reference sequence). Deletions cut 4 bases from V and 9 bases from J, with 19 bases between. The clonotype originates from an adult in good health. The gene calls are TRBV5-5 and TRBJ1-2; tentatively, D is TRBD1 (5 bases). The material sequenced was peripheral blood, taken on day 0 of AZD1222 vaccination. CDR3: CASSQGTSDPSYTF. The CDR3 nucleotides are TGTGCCAGCAGCCAAGGGACCTCGGACCCGAGCTACACCTTC.